Listed below are T cell receptor beta chains from one sample, sequenced in a study of lung T cells in sarcoidosis with Löfgren's syndrome. TCRdb analysed the reads with MiXCR anew, one entry per CDR3 protein. Found here are roughly 63,000 distinct CDR3 sequences, less than 25% of them singletons; the top ten hold about 2.3%. Sequencing was performed on CD4+ T cells from PBMCs. The receptors originated from a human donor with sarcoidosis (Löfgren's syndrome or another form), or a control subject (not recorded which). Each CDR3 is given with its conserved first and last residue. The D gene is left open where the match is weak. Some rows have no size entry. The others give once, few or many, or a class for an expanded clone.

D gene	V gene	clone size	CDR3 protein
NA	TRBV28	many	CASSLGGRGHSYNSPLHF
NA	TRBV27	many	CASRTTGRTEAFF
TRBD1	TRBV19	NA	CASSIRTGSSYEQYF
NA	TRBV19	NA	CATTEKGRNYGYTF
TRBD2	TRBV7-7	NA	CASSQVTLAGAQETQYF
TRBD2	TRBV6-1	many	CASSLLLAGNTDTQYF
TRBD1	TRBV28	few	CASSSYRGTGNDYGYTF
TRBD1	TRBV24-1	NA	CATSDRTGEDDREFF
NA	TRBV28	many	CASGNRAYGYTF
NA	TRBV7-9	NA	CASSLGGTQGAFF
NA	TRBV28	many	CASSLADRLTKPQETQYF
NA	TRBV11-2	many	CASSLNIHSPSGNTIYF
NA	TRBV10-3	many	CAISENYSGNTIYF
TRBD1	TRBV12-3/TRBV12-4	many	CASNKQGTNTEAFF
NA	TRBV4-1	many	CASSQDEGGPDTQYF
NA	TRBV5-1	NA	CASSPGTVSGNTIYF
TRBD1	TRBV7-9	many	CASSLAYKDRGYEKLFF
TRBD2	TRBV6-2/TRBV6-3	many	CASSGPRGGSFTGELFF
NA	TRBV6-1	many	CASSTDRRAEAFF
NA	TRBV19	few	CASSSGRRLAGELFF
NA	TRBV20-1	many	CSAAALVTKGSGYTF
TRBD2	TRBV5-1	few	CASSPGTSGIIDTQYF
NA	TRBV7-6	many	CASSLGGWTNTGELFF
NA	TRBV27	many	CASRDRGGNTEAFF
NA	TRBV19	few	CARRRTAGTIRGYTF
TRBD1	TRBV6-7	NA	CARSYRDRVYPGANVLTF
NA	TRBV27	many	CASSTGTAYSNQPQHF
TRBD2	TRBV27	many	CASSRTSGSGHEQFF